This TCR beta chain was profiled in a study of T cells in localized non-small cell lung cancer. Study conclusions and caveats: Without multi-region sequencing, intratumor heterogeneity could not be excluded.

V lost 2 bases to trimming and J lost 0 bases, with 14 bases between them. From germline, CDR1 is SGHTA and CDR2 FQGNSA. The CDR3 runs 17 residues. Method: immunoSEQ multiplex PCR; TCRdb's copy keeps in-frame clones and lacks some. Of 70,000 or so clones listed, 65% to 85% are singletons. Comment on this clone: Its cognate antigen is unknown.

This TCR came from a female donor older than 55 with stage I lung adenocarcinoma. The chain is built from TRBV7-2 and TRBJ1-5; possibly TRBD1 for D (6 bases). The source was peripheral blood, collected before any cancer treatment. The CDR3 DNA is TGTGCCAGCAGCTTATATTCTGGACAGAATAGCAATCAGCCCCAGCATTTT. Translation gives CASSLYSGQNSNQPQHF.